This T cell receptor (beta chain) is from a study of T cell responses to AZD1222 COVID-19 vaccine. Data came from immunoSEQ multiplex PCR; TCRdb stores just in-frame clones and leaves some out. The data hold 120,000 to 150,000 clones, with more than 70% observed a single time. Details on this clone: No antigen is known for it.

Overall study findings and caveats: Two doses of AZD1222 preceded a rise in Spike-specific TCR breadth and depth. It was only after the peak T cell response that any repertoires were sampled.

V was shortened by 5 bases and J by 3 bases, with 5 bases between the two germline ends. This CDR3 spans 11 amino acids. Per the germline V gene, CDR1 is MNHEY and CDR2 is SVGEGT. Sequencing used peripheral blood, obtained 28 days after the second AZD1222 dose. J is TRBJ2-7 and V is TRBV6-2 or TRBV6-3; no clear D. The receptor comes from an adult who received the AZD1222 COVID-19 vaccine. CDR3 sequence reads: CASSRVYEQYF. The CDR3, as DNA: TGTGCCAGCAGTCGGGTCTACGAGCAGTACTTC.